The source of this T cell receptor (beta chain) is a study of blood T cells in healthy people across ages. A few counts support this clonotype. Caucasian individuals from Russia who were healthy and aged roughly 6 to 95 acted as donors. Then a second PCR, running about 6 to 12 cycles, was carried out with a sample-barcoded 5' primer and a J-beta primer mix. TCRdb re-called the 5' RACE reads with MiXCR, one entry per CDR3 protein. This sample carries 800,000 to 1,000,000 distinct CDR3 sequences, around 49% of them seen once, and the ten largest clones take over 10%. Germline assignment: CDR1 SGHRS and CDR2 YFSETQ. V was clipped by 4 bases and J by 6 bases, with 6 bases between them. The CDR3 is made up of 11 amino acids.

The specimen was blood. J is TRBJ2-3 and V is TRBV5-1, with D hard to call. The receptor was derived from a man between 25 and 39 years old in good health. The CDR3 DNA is TGCGCCAGCAGCGCACAGGATACGCAGTATTTT. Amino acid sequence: CASSAQDTQYF.